This T cell receptor (beta chain) was sequenced for a study of blood T cell repertoires in COVID-19. Study overall: Acute and convalescent COVID-19 specimens originated in the United States, Italy and Spain. T cells, B-cell-depleted T cells, or PBMCs supplied cDNA or gDNA.

The CDR3 runs 14 residues. Germline V gives CDR1 SGHNT, CDR2 YENEEA. V shed 5 bases, J shed 5 bases, and the junction held 9 bases outside the gene matches. In the source study's methods: Quantification of nucleated cells was approximated via reference gene primer amplification. Clones were sequenced by immunoSEQ multiplex PCR, and TCRdb holds only the in-frame ones, with some missing. V and J calls and clone size are given by that table; D and trimming were obtained from the DNA. The repertoire holds about 140,000 clones, with more than 60% as singletons. The rearrangement links TRBV11-3 to TRBJ2-7, with 7 bases aligning to TRBD2. Sequencing was performed on peripheral blood. This receptor was taken from a man of 80 years or more with acute or convalescent COVID-19. The CDR3 reads CASSRGAGEDEQYF. In DNA, the CDR3 is TGTGCCAGCAGCCGTGGGGCGGGGGAAGACGAGCAGTACTTC.